This T cell receptor beta chain was sequenced in a study of cytomegalovirus exposure and HLA in healthy donors. Overall study results and limits: The study carried out a later analysis of TCR beta sequences. It associated 16,951 of them with specific HLA alleles at a false discovery rate of 0.05. Later on, analysis showed that most CMV-associated TCR beta chains appeared to be HLA-restricted.

A remark on this clone: What it binds is unknown. This CDR3 is also generated by other DNA sequences in the sample.

Germline CDR1 is GTSNPN and CDR2 is SVGIG (reference sequence). This CDR3 has 14 amino acids. Deletions cut 0 bases from V and 7 bases from J, with 10 bases between. PCR primers comprised 60 Vbeta and 13 Jbeta primers. The protocol was immunoSEQ multiplex PCR, while the TCRdb copy is restricted to in-frame clones and leaves out a portion. The sample includes some 190,000 clones, about 77% of them seen just once. The chain employs TRBV30 and TRBJ1-6; unclear D gene. Sequencing input: PBMCs. This TCR was recovered from a woman aged 25 to 45 in good health and CMV-seropositive. The CDR3 nucleotides are TGTGCCTGGAGTGTCAGGCACGACAATTCACCCCTCCACTTT. This sequence encodes CAWSVRHDNSPLHF. Full variable domain (missing parts from reference TRBV30 and TRBJ1-6): SQTIHQWPATLVQPVGSPLSLECTVEGTSNPNLYWYRQAAGRGLQLLFYSVGIGQISSEVPQNLSASRPQDRQFILSSKKLLLSDSGFYLCAWSVRHDNSPLHFGNGTRLTVT.